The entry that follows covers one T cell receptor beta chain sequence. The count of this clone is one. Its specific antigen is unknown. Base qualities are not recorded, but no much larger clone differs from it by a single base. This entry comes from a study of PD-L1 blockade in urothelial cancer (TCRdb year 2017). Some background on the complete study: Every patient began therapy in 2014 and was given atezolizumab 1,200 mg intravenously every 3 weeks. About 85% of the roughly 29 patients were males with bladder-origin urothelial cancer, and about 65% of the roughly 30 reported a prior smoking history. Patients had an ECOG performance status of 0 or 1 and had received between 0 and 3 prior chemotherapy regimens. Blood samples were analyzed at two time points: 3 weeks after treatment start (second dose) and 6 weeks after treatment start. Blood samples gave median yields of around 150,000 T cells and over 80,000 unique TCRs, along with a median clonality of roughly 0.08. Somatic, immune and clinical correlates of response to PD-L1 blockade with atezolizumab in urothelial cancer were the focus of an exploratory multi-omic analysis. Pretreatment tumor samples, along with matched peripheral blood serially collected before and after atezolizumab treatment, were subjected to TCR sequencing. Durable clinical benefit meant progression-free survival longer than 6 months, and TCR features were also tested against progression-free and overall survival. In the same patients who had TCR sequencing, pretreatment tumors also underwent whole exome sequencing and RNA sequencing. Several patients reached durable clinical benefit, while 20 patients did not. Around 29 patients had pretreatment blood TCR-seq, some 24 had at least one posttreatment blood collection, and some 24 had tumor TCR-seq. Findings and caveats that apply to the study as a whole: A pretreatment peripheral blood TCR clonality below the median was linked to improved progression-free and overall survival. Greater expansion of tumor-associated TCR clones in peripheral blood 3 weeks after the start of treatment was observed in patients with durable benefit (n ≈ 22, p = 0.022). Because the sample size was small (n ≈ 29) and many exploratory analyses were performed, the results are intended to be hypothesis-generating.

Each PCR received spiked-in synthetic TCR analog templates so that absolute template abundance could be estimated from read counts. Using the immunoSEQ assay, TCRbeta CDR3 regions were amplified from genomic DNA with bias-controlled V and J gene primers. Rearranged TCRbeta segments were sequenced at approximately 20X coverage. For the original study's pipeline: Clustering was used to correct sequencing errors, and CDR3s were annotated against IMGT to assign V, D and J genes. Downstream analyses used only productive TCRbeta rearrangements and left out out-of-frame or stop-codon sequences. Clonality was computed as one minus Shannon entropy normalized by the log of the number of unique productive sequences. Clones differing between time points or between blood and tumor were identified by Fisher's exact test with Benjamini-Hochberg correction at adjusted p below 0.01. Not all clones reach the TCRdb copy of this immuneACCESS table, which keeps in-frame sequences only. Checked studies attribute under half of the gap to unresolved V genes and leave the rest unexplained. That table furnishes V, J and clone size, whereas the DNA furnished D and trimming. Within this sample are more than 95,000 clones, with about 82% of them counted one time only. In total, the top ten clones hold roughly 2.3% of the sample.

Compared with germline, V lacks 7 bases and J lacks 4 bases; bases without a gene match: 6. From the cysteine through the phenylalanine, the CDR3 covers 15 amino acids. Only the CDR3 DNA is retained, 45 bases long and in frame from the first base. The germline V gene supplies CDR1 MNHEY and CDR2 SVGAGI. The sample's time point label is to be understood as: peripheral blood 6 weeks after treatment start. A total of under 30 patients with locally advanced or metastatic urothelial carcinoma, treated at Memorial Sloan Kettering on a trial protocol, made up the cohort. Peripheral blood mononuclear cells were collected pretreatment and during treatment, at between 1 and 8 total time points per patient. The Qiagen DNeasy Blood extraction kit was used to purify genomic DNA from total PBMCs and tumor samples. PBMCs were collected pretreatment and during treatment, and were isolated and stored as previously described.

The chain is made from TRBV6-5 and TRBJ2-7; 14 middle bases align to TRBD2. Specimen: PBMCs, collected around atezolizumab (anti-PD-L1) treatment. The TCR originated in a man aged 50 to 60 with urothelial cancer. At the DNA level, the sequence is TGTGCCAGCATTGCCGGGACTAGCGGGAGTTACGAGCAGTACTTC. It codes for CASIAGTSGSYEQYF.